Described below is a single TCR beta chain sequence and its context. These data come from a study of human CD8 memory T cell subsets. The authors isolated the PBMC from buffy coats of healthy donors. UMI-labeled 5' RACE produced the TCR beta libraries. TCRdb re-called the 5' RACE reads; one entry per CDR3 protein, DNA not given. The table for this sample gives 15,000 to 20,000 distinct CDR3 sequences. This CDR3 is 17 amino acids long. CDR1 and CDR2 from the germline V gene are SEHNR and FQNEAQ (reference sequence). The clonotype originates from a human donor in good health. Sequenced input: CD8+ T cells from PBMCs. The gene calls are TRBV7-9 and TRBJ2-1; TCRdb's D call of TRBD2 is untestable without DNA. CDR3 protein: CASSLVGRKTSYNEQFF. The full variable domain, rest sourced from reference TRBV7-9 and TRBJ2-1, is DTGVSQNPRHKITKRGQNVTFRCDPISEHNRLYWYRQTLGQGPEFLTYFQNEAQLEKSRLLSDRFSAERPKGSFSTLEIQRTEQGDSAMYLCASSLVGRKTSYNEQFFGPGTRLTVL.